This entry is about one TCR beta chain. The record originates from a study of T cell changes during pregnancy in multiple sclerosis. Produced via immunoSEQ multiplex PCR; TCRdb's table is partial and in-frame only. The table lists approximately 79,000 clones, about 94% of them singletons. CDR3 length: 14 amino acids. V lost 5 bases, J lost 4 bases, and 8 bases stayed unmatched. Germline V gives CDR1 MNHEY, CDR2 SMNVEV (reference sequence). The chain uses TRBV27 and TRBJ2-7, with 7 bases fitting TRBD1. The material sequenced was peripheral blood, taken in the second trimester of pregnancy. This TCR was sampled from a female donor in good health, enrolled as a control in a pregnancy study. CDR3 coding DNA: TGTGCCAGCAGTGGGACAGCCCGAGGGTACGAGCAGTACTTC. It codes for CASSGTARGYEQYF.